One sample yielded the 31 T cell receptor beta chains listed below, sequenced in a study of blood T cell repertoires in COVID-19. Sequenced by immunoSEQ multiplex PCR; TCRdb stores in-frame clones only, minus some. Of roughly 87,000 clones in the sample, about 87% were seen once. Specimen: peripheral blood. All receptors derive from a middle-aged man with acute or convalescent COVID-19.

This clone is a singleton in its sample. The identical CDR3 is also encoded by other nucleotide sequences in the sample. The rearrangement uses TRBV5-4 and TRBJ2-2; 8 bases line up with TRBD2. The CDR3 has 16 residues. Germline loops: CDR1 SGHNT, CDR2 YYREEE (reference sequence). V trimming: 2 bases; J trimming: 1 base; junction bases outside the gene matches: 4. In DNA, the CDR3 is TGTGCCAGCAGCTTCGGTGCGGGGGGGAACACCGGGGAGCTGTTTTTT. This gives the protein CASSFGAGGNTGELFF.

V gene TRBV7-9 combines with J gene TRBJ2-1; 7 bases map to TRBD2. Germline CDR1 and CDR2: SEHNR and FQNEAQ (reference sequence). V lost 1 base to trimming and J lost 0 bases; unmatched junction nucleotides: 9. This CDR3 contains 18 residues. CDR3 loop: CASSLGMGGVSSYNEQFF. The DNA for the CDR3 is TGTGCCAGCAGCTTAGGAATGGGAGGGGTGAGCTCCTACAATGAGCAGTTCTTC.

This clone was recorded a few times. The gene calls are TRBV25-1 and TRBJ2-1; TRBD2 matches at 11 bases. The CDR3 is 15 amino acids. Trimming at V came to 6 bases and at J to 2 bases, leaving 3 bases not matched to a gene. Germline V gives CDR1 MGHDK, CDR2 SYGVNS. CDR3 loop: CASSVAGGPYNEQFF. The CDR3 DNA follows: TGTGCCAGCAGCGTAGCGGGAGGGCCCTACAATGAGCAGTTCTTC.

The J gene is TRBJ1-6, the V gene TRBV5-1, with D hard to call. Germline V gives CDR1 SGHRS, CDR2 YFSETQ. V dropped 0 bases and J dropped 9 bases, with 10 bases sitting between them. The CDR3 sequence is 14 residues long. CDR3 coding DNA: TGCGCCAGCAGCTTGGAAGTGGGGAGTTCACCCCTCCACTTT. This sequence encodes CASSLEVGSSPLHF.

The CDR3 here is CASSLRQGPGELFF. The CDR3, as DNA: TGTGCCAGCAGCTTGCGACAGGGGCCCGGGGAGCTGTTTTTT. V is TRBV5-4 and J is TRBJ2-2, with 8 bases identical to TRBD1. V lost 1 base and J lost 6; bases outside the gene matches: 2. Germline CDR1 and CDR2: SGHNT and YYREEE (reference sequence). The CDR3 is made up of 14 amino acids. Full variable domain (outside the CDR3, taken from reference TRBV5-4 and TRBJ2-2): ETGVTQSPTHLIKTRGQQVTLRCSSQSGHNTVSWYQQALGQGPQFIFQYYREEENGRGNFPPRFSGLQFPNYSSELNVNALELDDSALYLCASSLRQGPGELFFGEGSRLTVL.

The chain joins TRBV2 to TRBJ1-1; D unclear. This CDR3 has 14 residues. Trimming pared 4 bases from V and 1 base from J, leaving 10 bases between. The germline V gene has CDR1 SNHLY and CDR2 FYNNEI. CDR3 nucleotides: TGTGCCAGCAGTGCTTTACGGGGGAACACTGAAGCTTTCTTT. Protein sequence: CASSALRGNTEAFF. The variable domain in full, with the rest retrieved from reference TRBV2 and TRBJ1-1, is EPEVTQTPSHQVTQMGQEVILRCVPISNHLYFYWYRQILGQKVEFLVSFYNNEISEKSEIFDDQFSVERPDGSNFTLKIRSTKLEDSAMYFCASSALRGNTEAFFGQGTRLTVV.

This clone was observed once. The chain joins TRBV25-1 to TRBJ1-1; D uncertain. This CDR3 has 15 amino acids. Per germline, CDR1 MGHDK and CDR2 SYGVNS. V was clipped by 3 bases and J by 1 base, with 12 bases between them. CDR3 sequence reads: CASSDRGLSNTEAFF. The CDR3 coding sequence is TGTGCCAGCAGTGACCGCGGACTGTCGAACACTGAAGCTTTCTTT.

The genes are TRBV4-3 and TRBJ1-2; 11 bases map to TRBD1. The CDR3 contains 18 residues. V lost 1 base, J lost 0 bases, and 7 bases stayed unmatched. The germline V gene encodes CDR1 LGHNA and CDR2 YSLEER. CDR3 coding DNA: TGCGCCAGCAGCCAAGGACGTGGACAGGGGGCAGCTAACTATGGCTACACCTTC. Its translation is CASSQGRGQGAANYGYTF.

V and J are TRBV24-1 and TRBJ1-5, with D uncertain. Trimming pared 6 bases from V and 5 bases from J, leaving 19 bases between. From germline, CDR1 is KGHDR and CDR2 SFDVKD. The CDR3 loop spans 16 amino acids. The CDR3 bases are TGTGCCACCAGTCCTCATACCGACAACTCTTATCAGCCCCAGCATTTT. Amino acids: CATSPHTDNSYQPQHF.

The gene calls are TRBV18 and TRBJ2-7, with 15 nucleotides matching TRBD2. Germline trimming cut 4 bases from V and 7 bases from J; bases unmatched to any gene: 5. Per germline, CDR1 KGHSH and CDR2 LQKENI. The CDR3 covers 15 residues. The CDR3 loop is CASSQGLAGGGEQYF. CDR3 DNA: TGTGCCAGCTCACAAGGACTAGCGGGAGGGGGTGAGCAGTACTTC.

In its sample, this clone was seen once. The V gene is TRBV6-5, the J gene TRBJ1-1, with TRBD1 identical over 7 bases. The CDR3 covers 15 residues. V shed 6 bases and J 1 base; nucleotides not matched to a gene: 8. Germline V lookup: CDR1 MNHEY, CDR2 SVGAGI. The CDR3 DNA is TGTGCCAGCAGAAAACGCCAGGGGGGGAACACTGAAGCTTTCTTT. Encoded protein: CASRKRQGGNTEAFF.

This clone was detected a few times. V gene TRBV30 combines with J gene TRBJ1-3, with TRBD1 matching over 7 bases. Germline V gene lookup returns CDR1 GTSNPN and CDR2 SVGIG (reference sequence). V gave up 2 bases and J gave up 8 bases; unmatched junction bases: 6. CDR3 size: 13 residues. The CDR3 coding sequence is TGTGCCTGGAGTTCCACAGGGGTTCACACCATATATTTT. This codes for CAWSSTGVHTIYF. The full variable domain, in which reference TRBV30 and TRBJ1-3 provide the parts outside the CDR3, is SQTIHQWPATLVQPVGSPLSLECTVEGTSNPNLYWYRQAAGRGLQLLFYSVGIGQISSEVPQNLSASRPQDRQFILSSKKLLLSDSGFYLCAWSSTGVHTIYFGEGSWLTVV.

The rearrangement links TRBV24-1 to TRBJ2-1; 14 bases align to TRBD2. The V gene end was trimmed by 4 bases and the J gene end by 0 bases; junction bases not matched to a gene: 7. The CDR3 runs 19 residues. The germline gives CDR1 KGHDR, CDR2 SFDVKD. Here the CDR3 DNA reads TGTGCCACCAGTGACCCCGGACTAGCGGGAGGAGGCTCCTACAATGAGCAGTTCTTC. This translates into CATSDPGLAGGGSYNEQFF.

The chain carries TRBV5-6 and TRBJ2-5; D unclear. CDR1 SGHDT and CDR2 YYEEEE come from the germline V gene. CDR3 size: 12 residues. Between the trimmed V and J ends, which lost 0 bases and 4 bases, there was a span of 4 bases. CDR3 amino acids: CASSLALETQYF. Written as DNA, the CDR3 is TGTGCCAGCAGCTTGGCCCTAGAGACCCAGTACTTC.

The chain recombines TRBV4-1 with TRBJ2-5; 7 nucleotides match TRBD1. Losses at the gene ends were 0 bases for V and 2 bases for J; bases not matched to a gene: 9. Per the germline V gene, CDR1 is MGHRA and CDR2 is YSYEKL. The CDR3 extends over 17 amino acids. CDR3 region: CASSQDRQDRRQETQYF. The CDR3 nucleotides are TGCGCCAGCAGCCAAGATCGTCAGGACAGGAGGCAAGAGACCCAGTACTTC.

The chain joins TRBV12-5 to TRBJ2-7, with 8 bases fitting TRBD2. CDR1 is LGHNT, CDR2 FRNRAP, per germline. This CDR3 spans 17 amino acids. V was clipped by 6 bases and J by 0 bases; unmatched bases: 13. This chain's CDR3 is CASGAILAGGSSYEQYF. The DNA for the CDR3 is TGTGCTAGTGGCGCAATCCTAGCGGGCGGAAGCTCCTACGAGCAGTACTTC.

The rearrangement links TRBV28 to TRBJ2-3; 9 nucleotides line up with TRBD2. The CDR3 extends over 15 amino acids. Trimming removed 3 bases from V and 4 bases from J; junction bases left unmatched: 5. Germline V gene sequence: CDR1 MDHEN, CDR2 SYDVKM. The CDR3 DNA reads as TGTGCCAGCAGTTTCGGCGGGAGGGCCGCAGATACGCAGTATTTT. It translates to CASSFGGRAADTQYF.

The CDR3 nucleotides read TGCGCCAGCAGTCCTCACGGGGGAGCGCAGTATTTT. Residues: CASSPHGGAQYF. This chain uses TRBV23-1 with TRBJ2-3, with D perhaps TRBD2 (6 bases). TRBV23-1 is annotated as an ORF whose role is uncertain. The CDR3 runs 12 residues. The V gene lost 4 bases and the J gene lost 10 bases, with 12 bases spanning the gap.

This chain links TRBV5-1 with TRBJ2-5, with 9 bases that match TRBD2. The germline gives CDR1 SGHRS, CDR2 YFSETQ. The CDR3 contains 15 residues. With V trimmed by 0 bases and J by 2 bases, 2 bases remained unmatched. The CDR3 is CASSLATSGQETQYF. The CDR3 DNA reads TGCGCCAGCAGCTTGGCGACTAGCGGACAAGAGACCCAGTACTTC.

This clone was recorded once. The chain recombines TRBV9 with TRBJ2-1; 7 bases fit TRBD2. The CDR3 consists of 15 residues. Looked up from germline, CDR1 is SGDLS and CDR2 is YYNGEE. The ends lost 4 bases at V and 7 bases at J; junction bases unmatched: 11. The CDR3 DNA follows: TGTGCCAGCAGCCCCTCGGCGGGAGTAGGAAATGAGCAGTTCTTC. This codes for CASSPSAGVGNEQFF.

The chain couples TRBV2 to TRBJ2-3; 8 bases fit TRBD2. Germline-derived CDR1 and CDR2 are SNHLY and FYNNEI. This CDR3 spans 14 amino acids. With V trimmed by 6 bases and J by 6 bases, 8 bases remained unmatched. CDR3 sequence: CASRIRGGPDTQYF. CDR3 DNA sequence: TGTGCCAGCAGGATACGGGGGGGCCCGGATACGCAGTATTTT.

This chain uses TRBV30 with TRBJ1-6; TRBD1 is a possible D gene (6 bases). With 3 bases removed from V and 9 bases from J, the gap between germline ends came to 9 bases. The CDR3 is made up of 12 amino acids. Germline assignment: CDR1 GTSNPN and CDR2 SVGIG (reference sequence). The CDR3 spells CAWRGHSSPLHF. The CDR3 region has the DNA TGTGCCTGGAGGGGACACTCTTCACCCCTCCACTTT.

This chain uses TRBV30 with TRBJ1-6; 12 positions agree with TRBD1. CDR3 length equals 16 residues. Germline V gives CDR1 GTSNPN, CDR2 SVGIG (reference sequence). Trimming took 2 bases from V and 9 from J; bases not matched to a gene: 8. The CDR3 protein is CAWSNLGTGGSSPLHF. DNA for the CDR3: TGTGCCTGGAGTAACCTGGGGACAGGGGGCAGTTCACCCCTCCACTTT.

CDR3 sequence reads: CSASLVIETQYF. In DNA form, the CDR3 reads TGCAGTGCGAGTCTCGTAATCGAGACCCAGTACTTC. This chain connects TRBV20-1 to TRBJ2-5; no clear D. Trimming left V 6 bases short and J 5 bases short, with 13 bases between. CDR3 length equals 12 residues. In germline, CDR1 is DFQATT, CDR2 SNEGSKA (reference sequence).

J is TRBJ2-2 and V is TRBV7-9; TRBD2 agrees at 7 bases. Germline CDR1 SEHNR, CDR2 FQNEAQ (reference sequence). The ends lost 2 bases at V and 0 bases at J; junction bases unmatched: 0. This CDR3 region has 15 residues. The CDR3 sequence is CASSLREANTGELFF. The DNA of the CDR3 is TGTGCCAGCAGCTTACGGGAGGCGAACACCGGGGAGCTGTTTTTT.

This chain links TRBV12-5 with TRBJ2-1; D is ambiguous. Germline V gene data show CDR1 as LGHNT and CDR2 as FRNRAP. There are 12 residues in the CDR3. The ends were cut back, 6 bases at V and 8 bases at J, with 11 bases in the middle. The CDR3: CASGPNRDEQFF. The CDR3 DNA reads TGTGCTAGTGGCCCAAACCGGGATGAGCAGTTCTTC.

This clone was seen just once. The chain couples TRBV15 to TRBJ2-7; TRBD1 matches at 8 bases. Losses at the gene ends were 5 bases for V and 6 bases for J; bases not matched to a gene: 3. Germline-derived CDR1 and CDR2 are LNHNV and YYDKDF (reference sequence). The CDR3 totals 12 residues. In DNA form, the CDR3 reads TGTGCCACCAGCTTGACAGGGGCCGAGCAGTACTTC. It is translated as CATSLTGAEQYF.

This chain joins TRBV2 and TRBJ1-2, with TRBD1 identical over 7 bases. Per germline, CDR1 SNHLY and CDR2 FYNNEI. V gave up 8 bases and J gave up 4 bases; unmatched junction bases: 4. The CDR3 sequence is 12 residues long. CDR3 coding DNA: TGTGCCAGCGCGACAGGGATCTATGGCTACACCTTC. This gives the protein CASATGIYGYTF.

This chain uses TRBV19 with TRBJ2-2, with 9 bases fitting TRBD2. Germline V gives CDR1 LNHDA, CDR2 SQIVND (reference sequence). This CDR3 has 16 residues. V shed 7 bases and J 6 bases; nucleotides not matched to a gene: 12. CDR3 sequence: CASTGVREGPAGELFF. The CDR3 coding sequence is TGTGCCAGTACCGGGGTGCGGGAGGGCCCCGCCGGGGAGCTGTTTTTT. The entire variable domain, with the rest obtained from reference TRBV19 and TRBJ2-2, is as follows: DGGITQSPKYLFRKEGQNVTLSCEQNLNHDAMYWYRQDPGQGLRLIYYSQIVNDFQKGDIAEGYSVSREKKESFPLTVTSAQKNPTAFYLCASTGVREGPAGELFFGEGSRLTVL.

The V and J genes are TRBV9 and TRBJ2-1; 7 bases are shared with TRBD1. J lost 10 bases, V lost 3 bases, and 10 bases had no gene match. This CDR3 has 14 residues. Germline loops: CDR1 SGDLS, CDR2 YYNGEE. Written as DNA, the CDR3 is TGTGCCAGCAGCGCAGTACAGGGGTACGGAGAGCAGTTCTTC. It yields the protein CASSAVQGYGEQFF.

This sequence joins TRBV5-8 and TRBJ1-2, with D hard to call. This CDR3 is 14 amino acids long. Trimming left V 0 bases short and J 4 bases short, with 10 bases between. Germline V gene lookup returns CDR1 SGHTS and CDR2 YDEGEE. This CDR3 is CASSLVGVIYGYTF. CDR3 DNA: TGTGCCAGCAGCTTGGTTGGAGTCATCTATGGCTACACCTTC.